This is a list of T cell receptor beta chains from one sample in a study of Graves' ophthalmopathy and Graves' hyperthyroidism. TCRdb fed the multiplex PCR reads into MiXCR, producing one record per CDR3 protein. The sample contains roughly 700,000 distinct CDR3 sequences, 40% of which appear only once. Sequenced input: peripheral blood. Every receptor here comes from an adult man with Graves' ophthalmopathy. The CDR3 runs from the conserved cysteine through the conserved F or W. D genes are given only for firm matches. The size entry is marked missing in some rows and otherwise reads once, few, many or a size class.

cdr3_nt cdr3_aa clone_size v_call d_call j_call
TGTGCCAGCAGCTTCGGGCGGACAGGGCCGGACACTGAAGCTTTCTTT CASSFGRTGPDTEAFF many TRBV7-9 TRBD1 TRBJ1-1
TGTGCCAGCAGTAACAGGGGGGGTGACGAGCAGTACTTC CASSNRGGDEQYF - TRBV2 - TRBJ2-7
TGTGCCATCGGCCGCCAGGGACAGGGTTCACCCCTCCACTTT CAIGRQGQGSPLHF - TRBV10-3 TRBD1 TRBJ1-6
TGTGCCAGCAGCCAAGGTGGAAGATACAATCAGCCCCAGCATTTT CASSQGGRYNQPQHF - TRBV5-6 - TRBJ1-5
TGTGCCAGCACCGATCGGACAGACTATGGCTACACCTTC CASTDRTDYGYTF - TRBV2 - TRBJ1-2
TGTGCCAGTAGTATAGCAGGGGTTGGATCCTACGAGCAGTACTTC CASSIAGVGSYEQYF - TRBV19 - TRBJ2-7
TGTGCCAGTAGGCCCCAGGGTTCTGGCTACACCTTC CASRPQGSGYTF - TRBV19 - TRBJ1-2
TGTGCCAGCAGCCAAGGACTAGCGGGATTAAGGGAGCTGTTTTTT CASSQGLAGLRELFF - TRBV7-2 TRBD2 TRBJ2-2
TGTGCCAGCAGCCAAGCCCTGGGGGACGAGCAGTACTTC CASSQALGDEQYF - TRBV7-3 - TRBJ2-7
TGCGCCAGCAGTCCACTACCGGGGACGGTCGGCTACACCTTC CASSPLPGTVGYTF few TRBV5-1 - TRBJ1-2
TGTGCCAGCAGCTTAGAGGGATCAGAGACCCAGTACTTC CASSLEGSETQYF few TRBV7-9 - TRBJ2-5
TGTGCCAGCAGTCCCCCTGACAGGGTCGAGATGAACACTGAAGCTTTCTTT CASSPPDRVEMNTEAFF few TRBV12-3/TRBV12-4 TRBD1 TRBJ1-1
TGTGCCAGCAGCTTTGGGCACAGACGAACTGGGGCCAACGTCCTGACTTTC CASSFGHRRTGANVLTF many TRBV5-8 - TRBJ2-6
TGTGCCAGCAGACCGGACAGGGGGTTGGAGACCCAGTACTTC CASRPDRGLETQYF many TRBV2 TRBD1 TRBJ2-5
TGTGCCAGCAGTTACTCGTTGGGGCGGAACACTGAAGCTTTCTTT CASSYSLGRNTEAFF - TRBV6-5 - TRBJ1-1
TGTGCCAGCAGCTTAGCCGGGACAAAACTGTTGGAGACCCAGTACTTC CASSLAGTKLLETQYF many TRBV11-2 - TRBJ2-5
TGTGCCAGCAGGCTTGGAGGGACAGGGGCGGGCTACACCTTC CASRLGGTGAGYTF few TRBV5-8 TRBD1 TRBJ1-2
TGCAGCGTTGAGCTAGCGGGAGAGACCCAGTACTTC CSVELAGETQYF - TRBV29-1 TRBD2 TRBJ2-5
TGTGCCAGCAGTTACTCCGACGGGATATACGAGCAGTACTTC CASSYSDGIYEQYF few TRBV6-1 - TRBJ2-7
TGTGCCAGCAGCCAGACAGGGGCGAATGAAAAACTGTTTTTT CASSQTGANEKLFF once TRBV9 TRBD1 TRBJ1-4
TGTGCCATCAGTGAGTCGAACTCGGCGGTTGGAAACACCATATATTTT CAISESNSAVGNTIYF few TRBV10-3 - TRBJ1-3
TGTGCCAGCAGTGGGAGCGGGAGTTTTTTCGAGCAGTACTTC CASSGSGSFFEQYF few TRBV7-9 TRBD2 TRBJ2-7
TGTGCCAGCACCCCTCCTGGAACAGATACGCAGTATTTT CASTPPGTDTQYF - TRBV12-3/TRBV12-4 - TRBJ2-3
TGTGCCAGGTTTAGGGGGCCCGCGAACACCGGGGAGCTGTTTTTT CARFRGPANTGELFF - TRBV7-6 TRBD1 TRBJ2-2
TGTGCCAGTGGTAAACAGGGAGCATCCTACGAGCATTTT CASGKQGASYEHF once TRBV19 - TRBJ1-5
TGTGCCAGCAGCTTGGAACAGATCTCTGGGGCCAACGTCCTGACTTTC CASSLEQISGANVLTF - TRBV5-4 - TRBJ2-6
TGTGCCACCAGCAGCGACAGGGCAGGTGACGAAAAACTGTTTTTT CATSSDRAGDEKLFF once TRBV15 TRBD1 TRBJ1-4
TGTGCCAGCAGCCACCACGAAGGGATCCACGAGCAGTACTTC CASSHHEGIHEQYF - TRBV3-1 - TRBJ2-7
TGTGCCAGCAGTGGACAGGGCAGATGGGAAAAACTGTTTTTT CASSGQGRWEKLFF - TRBV25-1 TRBD1 TRBJ1-4
TGCAGTGCTAGAGAGGCTACGAACCAAGAGACCCAGTACTTC CSAREATNQETQYF - TRBV20-1 - TRBJ2-5
TGCGCCAGCGGCAGATCAGGGCAGGTATGGAGTCAGCCCCAGCATTTT CASGRSGQVWSQPQHF - TRBV10-2 - TRBJ1-5
TGTGCCAGCAGCCTTATTTGGTTGAACACTGAAGCTTTCTTT CASSLIWLNTEAFF once TRBV7-2 - TRBJ1-1
TGTGCCAGCGGGACCGGGGACGCGATAAATGAAAAACTGTTTTTT CASGTGDAINEKLFF - TRBV6-1 - TRBJ1-4
TGTGCCAGCAGTTTAGACCCCGAAAGTCAGCCCCAGCATTTT CASSLDPESQPQHF few TRBV12-3/TRBV12-4 - TRBJ1-5
TGTGCCAGCAGCTTGGACGGTCAGCTGTTTTTT CASSLDGQLFF few TRBV25-1 - TRBJ2-2
TGCAGTGCTGACAGGGGTAACACTGAAGCTTTCTTT CSADRGNTEAFF few TRBV20-1 TRBD1 TRBJ1-1
TGCAGTGCCCCCTGGTCGGGGGCCCCGAATCAGCCCCAGCATTTT CSAPWSGAPNQPQHF - TRBV20-1 - TRBJ1-5
TGTGCCAGCAGTGAGGAGAAGGGGATTTGGGAGACCCAGTACTTC CASSEEKGIWETQYF few TRBV6-1 - TRBJ2-5
TGTGCCAGCAGTTACTCGCAGGGGAAGGGAGAGACCCAGTACTTC CASSYSQGKGETQYF - TRBV6-1 - TRBJ2-5
TGTGCCAGCAGCCAAGTTGCTGGTTCACCCCTCCACTTT CASSQVAGSPLHF many TRBV14 - TRBJ1-6
TGTGCCAGCAAGGCAGGGAGCGGGCAAGAGACCCAGTACTTC CASKAGSGQETQYF - TRBV2 - TRBJ2-5
TGCAGTGCTCCTATAGCGGGAGGAACTAAGAAAGAGACCCAGTACTTC CSAPIAGGTKKETQYF - TRBV20-1 TRBD2 TRBJ2-5
TGTGCCACCCGTCACGGGGGGAACACTGAAGCTTTCTTT CATRHGGNTEAFF - TRBV15 - TRBJ1-1
TGTGCCAGCAGCTCGCAGGGGAGGGCTTTCTTT CASSSQGRAFF many TRBV7-2 - TRBJ1-1
TGCGCCAGCAGCCAAGACCGCCGGGTTCGAAGCGGGCCGAGCTCCTACGAGCAGTACTTC CASSQDRRVRSGPSSYEQYF - TRBV4-3 - TRBJ2-7
TGTGCCAGTAGGAGGACGGTGAATCAGCCCCAGCATTTT CASRRTVNQPQHF many TRBV19 - TRBJ1-5
TGTGCCAGCAGCTTTGAAGTCGATTCACCCCTCCACTTT CASSFEVDSPLHF - TRBV5-6 - TRBJ1-6
TGTGCCAGCAGCTTAGATCGGGGCACCTCCTACGAGCAGTACTTC CASSLDRGTSYEQYF few TRBV7-2 - TRBJ2-7
TGCAGCGTTGCGGGCTCAGGACAAGAGACCCAGTACTTC CSVAGSGQETQYF - TRBV29-1 - TRBJ2-5
TGTGCCAGCAGTGGGACATCGGGCCTCTACGAGCAGTACTTC CASSGTSGLYEQYF few TRBV12-3/TRBV12-4 - TRBJ2-7
TGTGCCAGTAGTATCGACGTCTCGTGGAACACTGAAGCTTTCTTT CASSIDVSWNTEAFF few TRBV19 - TRBJ1-1
TGTGCCAGCAGCTTTTCTAGCGGGAGGGACTCCTACTTC CASSFSSGRDSYF few TRBV7-2 TRBD2 TRBJ2-7
TGTGCCAGCGTCCTCGGAAGACAAGAGACCCAGTACTTC CASVLGRQETQYF few TRBV6-1 - TRBJ2-5
TGTGCCAGCAGCCCAGCGGGATACACCTACGAGCAGTACTTC CASSPAGYTYEQYF few TRBV28 TRBD2 TRBJ2-7
TGTGCCAGCAGCTTGGGTCGGGGGGCGCCTGGGGCCAACGTCCTGACTTTC CASSLGRGAPGANVLTF few TRBV7-9 - TRBJ2-6
TGTGCCAGCAGTTACCTGGTCAGCTATGGCTACACCTTC CASSYLVSYGYTF - TRBV6-2/TRBV6-3 - TRBJ1-2
TGTGCCACCAGCAGAGGCACCGGGGGATCGAACACCGGGGAGCTGTTTTTT CATSRGTGGSNTGELFF - TRBV15 - TRBJ2-2